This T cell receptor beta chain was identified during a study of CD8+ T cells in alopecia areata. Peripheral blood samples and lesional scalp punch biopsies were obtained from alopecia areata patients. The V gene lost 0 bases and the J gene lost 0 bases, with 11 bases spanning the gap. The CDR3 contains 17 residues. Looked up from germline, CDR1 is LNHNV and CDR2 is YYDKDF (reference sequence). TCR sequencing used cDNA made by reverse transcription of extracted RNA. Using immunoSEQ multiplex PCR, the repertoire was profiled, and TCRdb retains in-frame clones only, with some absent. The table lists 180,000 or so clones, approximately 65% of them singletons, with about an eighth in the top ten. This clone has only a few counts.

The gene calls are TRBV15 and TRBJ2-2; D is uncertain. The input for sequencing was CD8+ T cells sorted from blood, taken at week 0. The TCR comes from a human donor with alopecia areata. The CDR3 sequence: CATSRDRLAANTGELFF. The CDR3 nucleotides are TGTGCCACCAGCAGAGATAGATTAGCCGCGAACACCGGGGAGCTGTTTTTT.